This entry is about one TCR beta chain. J lost 2 bases, V lost 3 bases, and 3 bases had no gene match. CDR3 length: 14 residues. Germline values: CDR1 MGHDK, CDR2 SYGVNS. The data were taken from a study of cytomegalovirus exposure and HLA in healthy donors. The PCR employed 60 Vbeta primers together with 13 Jbeta primers. Some clones are missing from TCRdb's copy, which holds only in-frame ones; the method was immunoSEQ multiplex PCR. The sample has around 150,000 clones; roughly 80% are singletons. The source material was PBMCs. This clonotype was sampled from a male donor in good health and CMV-seropositive. This chain uses TRBV25-1 with TRBJ2-7, with 8 positions matching TRBD1. CDR3 nucleotides: TGTGCCAGCAGTGACCCGACAGGGGCCTACGAGCAGTACTTC. Protein sequence: CASSDPTGAYEQYF.